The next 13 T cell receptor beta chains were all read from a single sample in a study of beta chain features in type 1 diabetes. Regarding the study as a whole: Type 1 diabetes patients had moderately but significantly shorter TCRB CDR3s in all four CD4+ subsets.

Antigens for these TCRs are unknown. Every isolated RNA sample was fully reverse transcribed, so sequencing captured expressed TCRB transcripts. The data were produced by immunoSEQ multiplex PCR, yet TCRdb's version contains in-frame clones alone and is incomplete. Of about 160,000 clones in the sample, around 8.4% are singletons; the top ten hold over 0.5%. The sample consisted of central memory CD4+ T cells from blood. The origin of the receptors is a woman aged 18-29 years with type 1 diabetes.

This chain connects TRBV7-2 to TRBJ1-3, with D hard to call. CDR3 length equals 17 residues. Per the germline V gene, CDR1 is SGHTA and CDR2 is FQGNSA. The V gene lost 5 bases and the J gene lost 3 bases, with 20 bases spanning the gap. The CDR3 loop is CASSPPLLVLDGNTIYF. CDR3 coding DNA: TGTGCCAGCAGCCCCCCCTTATTAGTGCTCGATGGAAACACCATATATTTT.

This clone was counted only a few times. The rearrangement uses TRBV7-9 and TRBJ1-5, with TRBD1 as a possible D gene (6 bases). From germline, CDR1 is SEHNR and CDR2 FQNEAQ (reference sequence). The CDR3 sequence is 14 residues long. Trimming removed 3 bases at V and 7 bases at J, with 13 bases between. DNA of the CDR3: TGTGCCAGCAGCTTGGGACAAACAAAACAGCCCCAGCATTTT. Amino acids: CASSLGQTKQPQHF. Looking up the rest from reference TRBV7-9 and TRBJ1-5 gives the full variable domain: DTGVSQNPRHKITKRGQNVTFRCDPISEHNRLYWYRQTLGQGPEFLTYFQNEAQLEKSRLLSDRFSAERPKGSFSTLEIQRTEQGDSAMYLCASSLGQTKQPQHFGDGTRLSIL.

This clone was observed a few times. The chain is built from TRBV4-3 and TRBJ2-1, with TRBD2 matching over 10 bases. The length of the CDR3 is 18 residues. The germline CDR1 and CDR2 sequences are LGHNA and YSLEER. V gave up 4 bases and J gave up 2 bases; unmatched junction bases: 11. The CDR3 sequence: CASSLLLSGGPTYNEQFF. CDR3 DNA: TGCGCCAGCAGCCTTCTCCTTAGCGGGGGGCCGACCTACAATGAGCAGTTCTTC.

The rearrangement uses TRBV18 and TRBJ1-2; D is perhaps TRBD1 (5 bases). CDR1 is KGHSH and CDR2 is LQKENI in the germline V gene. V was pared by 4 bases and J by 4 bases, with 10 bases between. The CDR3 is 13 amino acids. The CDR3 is CASSQDTLYGYTF. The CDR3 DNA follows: TGTGCCAGCTCACAGGACACCCTCTATGGCTACACCTTC.

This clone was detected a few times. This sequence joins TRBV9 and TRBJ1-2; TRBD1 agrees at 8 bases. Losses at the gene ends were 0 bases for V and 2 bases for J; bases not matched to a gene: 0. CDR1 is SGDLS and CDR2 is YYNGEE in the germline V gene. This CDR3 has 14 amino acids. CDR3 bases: TGTGCCAGCAGCGTAGGGACAGGGAACTATGGCTACACCTTC. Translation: CASSVGTGNYGYTF.

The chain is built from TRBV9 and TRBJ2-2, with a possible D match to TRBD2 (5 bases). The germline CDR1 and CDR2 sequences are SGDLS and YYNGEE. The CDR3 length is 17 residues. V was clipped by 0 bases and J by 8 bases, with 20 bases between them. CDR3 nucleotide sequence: TGTGCCAGCAGCGTAGTGGGCGGGTTCGCCCGGGGTGGGGAGCTGTTTTTT. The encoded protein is CASSVVGGFARGGELFF.

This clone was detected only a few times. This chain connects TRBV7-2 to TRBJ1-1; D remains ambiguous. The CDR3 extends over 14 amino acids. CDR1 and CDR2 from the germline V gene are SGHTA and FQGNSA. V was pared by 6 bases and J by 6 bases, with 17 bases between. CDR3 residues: CASSRTGSSSEAFF. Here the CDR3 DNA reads TGTGCCAGCAGTCGGACGGGAAGCTCATCTGAAGCTTTCTTT. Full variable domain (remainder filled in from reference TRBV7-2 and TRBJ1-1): GAGVSQSPSNKVTEKGKDVELRCDPISGHTALYWYRQSLGQGLEFLIYFQGNSAPDKSGLPSDRFSAERTGGSVSTLTIQRTQQEDSAVYLCASSRTGSSSEAFFGQGTRLTVV.

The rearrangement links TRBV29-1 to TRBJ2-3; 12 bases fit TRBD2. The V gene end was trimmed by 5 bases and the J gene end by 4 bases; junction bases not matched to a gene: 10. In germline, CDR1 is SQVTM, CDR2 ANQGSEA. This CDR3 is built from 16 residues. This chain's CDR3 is CSVPRTSGIRADTQYF. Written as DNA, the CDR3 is TGCAGCGTTCCGAGGACTAGCGGGATTAGGGCAGATACGCAGTATTTT.

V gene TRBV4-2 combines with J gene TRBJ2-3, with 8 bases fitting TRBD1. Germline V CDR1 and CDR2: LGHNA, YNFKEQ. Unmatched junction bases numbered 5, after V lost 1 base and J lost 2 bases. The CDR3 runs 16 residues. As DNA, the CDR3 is TGTGCCAGCAGCCAAGGCACAGGGGGATTCACAGATACGCAGTATTTT. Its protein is CASSQGTGGFTDTQYF.

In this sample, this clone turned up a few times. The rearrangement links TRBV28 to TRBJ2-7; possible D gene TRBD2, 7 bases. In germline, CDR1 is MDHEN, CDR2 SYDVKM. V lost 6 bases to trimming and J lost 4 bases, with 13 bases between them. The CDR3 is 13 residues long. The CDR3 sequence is CASSGGGAYEQYF. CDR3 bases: TGTGCCAGCAGCGGAGGGGGGGCGTACGAGCAGTACTTC.

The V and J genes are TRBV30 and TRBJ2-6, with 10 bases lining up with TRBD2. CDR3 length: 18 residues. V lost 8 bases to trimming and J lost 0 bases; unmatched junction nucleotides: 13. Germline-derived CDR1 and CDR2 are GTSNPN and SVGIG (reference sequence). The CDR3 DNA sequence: TGTGCCACCACTCGTGGAGGGACTAGCGCCTCTGGGGCCAACGTCCTGACTTTC. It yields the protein CATTRGGTSASGANVLTF. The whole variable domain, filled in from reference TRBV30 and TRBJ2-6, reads SQTIHQWPATLVQPVGSPLSLECTVEGTSNPNLYWYRQAAGRGLQLLFYSVGIGQISSEVPQNLSASRPQDRQFILSSKKLLLSDSGFYLCATTRGGTSASGANVLTFGAGSRLTVL.

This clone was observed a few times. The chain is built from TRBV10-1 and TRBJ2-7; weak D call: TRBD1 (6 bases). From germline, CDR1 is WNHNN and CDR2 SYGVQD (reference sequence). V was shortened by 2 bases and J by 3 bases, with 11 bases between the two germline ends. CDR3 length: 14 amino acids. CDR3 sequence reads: CASSEGTSLYEQYF. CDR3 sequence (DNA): TGCGCCAGCAGTGAGGGGACATCTCTCTACGAGCAGTACTTC.

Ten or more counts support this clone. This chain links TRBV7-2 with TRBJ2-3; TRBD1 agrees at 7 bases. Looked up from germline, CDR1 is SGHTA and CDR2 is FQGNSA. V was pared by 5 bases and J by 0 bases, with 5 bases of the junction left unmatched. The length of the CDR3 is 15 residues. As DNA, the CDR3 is TGTGCCAGCAGCCGCCGGGACAGCAGCACAGATACGCAGTATTTT. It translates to CASSRRDSSTDTQYF.